Listed below are T cell receptor beta chains from one sample, sequenced in a study of PD-L1 blockade in urothelial cancer. Assay: immunoSEQ multiplex PCR; the TCRdb copy retains only in-frame clones and omits some. The data show 40,000 or so clones, over 65% seen once. The sequenced sample was PBMCs, obtained around atezolizumab (anti-PD-L1) treatment. The source is a man aged 70 or older with urothelial cancer. CDR3s include the opening cysteine and the closing phenylalanine or tryptophan. Each record gives: V gene, J gene, CDR3 protein.

TRBV7-9	TRBJ2-2	CASSSQGTTGELFF
TRBV7-6	TRBJ2-1	CASSLAGTGERFF
TRBV4-3	TRBJ2-7	CASSQVVGRDYEQYF
TRBV21-1	TRBJ2-3	CASSSSPGTSGHTDTQYF
TRBV5-1	TRBJ2-7	CASSLEPGQKSGEQYF
TRBV5-8	TRBJ2-3	CASSSHRDRVTDTQYF
TRBV10-3	TRBJ1-3	CAISDREVPYAGQGNPFGNTIYF
TRBV11-2	TRBJ2-7	CASSLFNGRAYEQYF
TRBV5-4	TRBJ2-1	CASSLDSDSYNEQFF
TRBV7-9	TRBJ2-1	CASSLALAGTYNEQFF
TRBV6-5	TRBJ2-7	CASSRQGTYEQYF
TRBV19	TRBJ2-1	CASLGGLGEQFF
TRBV5-1	TRBJ2-7	CASSGDFRDSSYEQYF
TRBV28	TRBJ2-4	CASSLTKNIQYF
TRBV10-3	TRBJ1-1	CAIGQGARDTEAFF
TRBV5-1	TRBJ1-4	CASSQARTANEKLFF
TRBV4-2	TRBJ2-2	CASSLGTSGRAANTGELFF
TRBV19	TRBJ2-3	CASSPRMGLGTDTQYF
TRBV5-1	TRBJ2-2	CASSVSGSGTGELFF
TRBV5-4	TRBJ1-2	CASTQQGDYGYTF
TRBV2	TRBJ1-1	CASSEGHLNTEAFF
TRBV5-1	TRBJ2-5	CASSLGGLARETQYF
TRBV10-2	TRBJ1-2	CASSESGAGYGYTF
TRBV7-9	TRBJ1-3	CASSGAGNTIYF
TRBV6-1	TRBJ2-5	CASSEAGGEGTETQYF
TRBV19	TRBJ1-2	CASSIRQPGYGYTF
TRBV14	TRBJ1-1	CASSPEETGWNTEAFF
TRBV21-1	TRBJ2-7	CASSKDNEQYF
TRBV5-1	TRBJ2-7	CASSSHTGIPGSEQYF
TRBV29-1	TRBJ2-5	CSVPGRDYQETQYF
TRBV19	TRBJ2-7	CASHPGQGTYEQYF
TRBV9	TRBJ2-2	CASSVALNTGELFF
TRBV7-6	TRBJ1-4	CASSSSGGEKLFF
TRBV5-1	TRBJ2-2	CASNSKAGDTGELFF
TRBV7-9	TRBJ2-2	CASSSPAATVNTGELFF
TRBV27	TRBJ2-1	CASSLTPLLAAQFF
TRBV5-4	TRBJ1-4	CASSATGGTNEKLFF
TRBV5-6	TRBJ1-2	CASSFWGTGTLYGYTF
TRBV28	TRBJ2-7	CATVRGSPMEEQYF
TRBV5-6	TRBJ2-1	CASSLTKDRVGYNEQFF
TRBV19	TRBJ1-5	CASSRRRDTVHQPQHF
TRBV15	TRBJ1-5	CATSSDAGGQPQHF
TRBV29-1	TRBJ1-2	CSAWDSYGYTF
TRBV7-2	TRBJ2-5	CASSPGHNSGRGETQYF
TRBV9	TRBJ2-7	CASSPTSVYSYEQYF
TRBV11-3	TRBJ1-2	CASSLAPQSNYGYTF
TRBV19	TRBJ1-5	CASRTQGNDNQPQHF
TRBV11-2	TRBJ2-5	CASSMTGGHLLVQETQYF
TRBV27	TRBJ2-2	CASRIDRAAGELFF
TRBV28	TRBJ1-4	CASSLNEKLFF
TRBV9	TRBJ2-7	CASSPEDFFYEQYF
TRBV4-2	TRBJ2-2	CASSAGGAGLPGSKWLFF
TRBV9	TRBJ2-3	CASSPPGVSADTQYF